Listed here is a single TCR beta chain. The specificity of this receptor is unknown. Base qualities are not at hand, and no much larger clone is one base apart. At study entry, adolescents were screened for latent tuberculosis infection using a tuberculin skin test and the QuantiFERON-TB GOLD In-Tube IGRA. Immunosequencing was performed on unsorted cryopreserved PBMC, with approximately 110,000 T cells per clinical donor covered on average. Eleven high schools in the Worcester region of the Western Cape, South Africa, served as enrollment sites for adolescents aged 12 to 18 years. Some ten M. tuberculosis-infected and some 10 uninfected adolescents were selected with matching for age and sex. PBMC from adolescents were isolated by density centrifugation from freshly drawn heparinized blood and were then cryopreserved. This record comes from a study of T cells in tuberculosis (dated by TCRdb to between 2017 and 2018). About the investigation overall: The study combined CD1B tetramers and high-throughput TCR immunosequencing to characterize T cells specific for the mycobacterial lipid antigen glucose monomycolate (GMM). IGRA-negative adolescents, IGRA-positive adolescents with latent tuberculosis and adults with active tuberculosis, around nine per group, were compared in a South African clinical cohort.

What the study reported, not specific to this receptor: Active tuberculosis TCR-alpha repertoires showed smaller mean NN-distances to GMM-specific TCRs than IGRA-negative controls, suggesting clonal expansion of these TCRs. Smaller NN-distances were partly driven by shorter CDR3-alpha lengths in active tuberculosis patients, and statistical significance was not reached for the TCR-beta difference. An accuracy of around 88% (AUROC approximately 0.91) was reached by a classifier using the diverse GMM-specific repertoire, compared with around 70% accuracy when GEM motif frequencies were used. Clinical samples were chosen by availability of cryopreserved specimens, and active tuberculosis cases were adults while controls were adolescents.

From the cysteine up to the phenylalanine, the CDR3 has a length of 17 residues. Kept here is only the CDR3 DNA, which spans 51 bases and is read in frame from base 1. CDR1 and CDR2 are read off the germline V gene (reference sequence) as MNHEY and SMNVEV. V loses 4 bases, J loses 7 bases, and the germline ends lie 20 bases apart. The immunoSEQ multiplex PCR assay was used to generate TCR libraries, with TCR-beta and/or TCR-alpha/delta assays applied to each sample. The amplified TCR libraries were sequenced on the Illumina high-throughput platform. Per the source publication's procedure: Clustering and dimensionality reduction relied on pairwise TCRdist distances among GMM-specific receptors from T cells that were either sorted ex vivo or expanded in vitro. Each clinical repertoire was assigned a mean NN-distance score, defined as the average TCRdist to the nearest 10% of tetramer-positive reference sequences. GEM TCR motif frequency was calculated as the fraction of unique TCRs that matched known GEM sequences by V/J usage and CDR3 length. Linear discriminant analysis with leave-one-out cross-validation, implemented in scikit-learn, was used to classify active tuberculosis. TCRdb limited this immuneACCESS table to in-frame rearrangements with V and J called. A share of clones is missing; checked studies link under half to unresolved V genes, and the rest is unexplained. That table supplies the V and J calls and clone size; D and trimming were determined from the DNA. This sample is represented by more than 35,000 clones; 93% of them were singletons. The ten most abundant clones make up 6.5% to 8.5% of the sample.

Sequenced input: PBMCs. The chain joins TRBV27 to TRBJ1-6, with no reliable assignment of the D segment. This TCR was sampled from a donor aged 10-29 years with latent tuberculosis or without tuberculosis infection. Read as DNA, the sequence is TGTGCCAGCAGTTCCCCCTCGTCCGGGTACTCAAATTCACCCCTCCACTTT. This encodes CASSSPSSGYSNSPLHF.